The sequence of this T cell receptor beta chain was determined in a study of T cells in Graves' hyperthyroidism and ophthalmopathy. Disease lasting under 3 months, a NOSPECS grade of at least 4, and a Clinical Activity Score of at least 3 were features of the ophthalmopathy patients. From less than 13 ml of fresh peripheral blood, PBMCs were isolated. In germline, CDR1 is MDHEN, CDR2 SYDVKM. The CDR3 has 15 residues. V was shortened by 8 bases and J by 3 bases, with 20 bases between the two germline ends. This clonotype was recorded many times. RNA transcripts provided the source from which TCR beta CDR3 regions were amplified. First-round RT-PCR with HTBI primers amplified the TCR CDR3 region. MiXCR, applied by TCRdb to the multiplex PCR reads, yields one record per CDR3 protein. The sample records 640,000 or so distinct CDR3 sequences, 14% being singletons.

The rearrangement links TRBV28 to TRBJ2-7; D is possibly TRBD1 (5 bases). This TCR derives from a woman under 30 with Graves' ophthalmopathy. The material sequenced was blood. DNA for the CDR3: TGTGCCAGCTGGGGCCGTGGGCTAGAGCTCTACGAGCAGTACTTC. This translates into CASWGRGLELYEQYF.